Following are 6 T cell receptor beta chains from one sample sequenced in a study of cytomegalovirus exposure and HLA in healthy donors. The PCR made use of 60 Vbeta and 13 Jbeta primers. TCRdb's table, derived via immunoSEQ multiplex PCR, lists solely in-frame clones and lacks some. Of roughly 180,000 clones in the sample, 60% to 80% are singletons; the top ten hold about 14%. The sample consisted of PBMCs. The receptors originated from a man aged 45-65 years in good health and CMV-seropositive.

J is TRBJ2-7 and V is TRBV5-4; 8 nucleotides line up with TRBD2. Looked up from germline, CDR1 is SGHNT and CDR2 is YYREEE (reference sequence). The V segment lost 1 base and the J segment 0 bases; nucleotides outside the gene matches: 0. The CDR3 contains 14 residues. The CDR3 DNA reads as TGTGCCAGCAGCTTGCGGGGGGGCTCCTACGAGCAGTACTTC. Amino acid sequence: CASSLRGGSYEQYF.

In DNA form, the CDR3 reads TGTGCCAGCAGTTTCGGCAGGGGGGTGTATGGCTACACCTTC. Translation: CASSFGRGVYGYTF. The J gene is TRBJ1-2, the V gene TRBV6-5; TRBD1 aligns across 7 bases. In germline, CDR1 is MNHEY, CDR2 SVGAGI. V lost 4 bases, J lost 5 bases, and 7 bases stayed unmatched. There are 14 residues in the CDR3.

This clone has only a few counts. The J gene is TRBJ1-2, the V gene TRBV6-5, with a possible D match to TRBD1 (5 bases). This CDR3 comprises 11 residues. V gave up 7 bases and J gave up 4 bases, with 7 bases separating them. Germline-derived CDR1 and CDR2 are MNHEY and SVGAGI. CDR3 protein: CASKGPYGYTF. The CDR3 bases are TGTGCCAGCAAGGGGCCCTATGGCTACACCTTC.

This chain uses TRBV2 with TRBJ1-2, with D hard to call. This CDR3 region has 14 residues. Germline-derived CDR1 and CDR2 are SNHLY and FYNNEI. V shed 6 bases and J shed 7 bases, with 18 bases lying between them. CDR3: CASRGTATFGGYTF. CDR3 coding DNA: TGTGCCAGCAGGGGCACAGCTACTTTTGGTGGCTACACCTTC.

This chain links TRBV9 with TRBJ2-5; 9 positions agree with TRBD2. The CDR3 is made up of 15 amino acids. Germline-derived CDR1 and CDR2 are SGDLS and YYNGEE. With 5 bases clipped from V and 5 bases from J, the junction kept 10 bases outside the gene matches. CDR3 DNA: TGTGCCAGCAGTTTAGAGCGGGGGGATTGGGAGACCCAGTACTTC. Amino acids: CASSLERGDWETQYF. Based on the CDR3 plus reference TRBV9 and TRBJ2-5, the full variable domain is DSGVTQTPKHLITATGQRVTLRCSPRSGDLSVYWYQQSLDQGLQFLIQYYNGEERAKGNILERFSAQQFPDLHSELNLSSLELGDSALYFCASSLERGDWETQYFGPGTRLLVL.

The genes are TRBV6-1 and TRBJ1-1; weak D call: TRBD1 (6 bases). Germline V gene sequence: CDR1 MNHNS, CDR2 SASEGT. Deletions cut 4 bases from V and 10 bases from J, with 13 bases between. The CDR3 is 12 residues long. CDR3 amino acids: CASSGGGRAAFF. The CDR3 nucleotides are TGTGCCAGCAGTGGCGGGGGGCGCGCAGCTTTCTTT.